Presented here are 27 T cell receptor beta chains from one specimen sequenced in a study of T cell responses to AZD1222 COVID-19 vaccine. Sequenced by immunoSEQ multiplex PCR; TCRdb stores in-frame clones only, minus some. The table includes 140,000 to 150,000 clones, around 93% detected once. The input for sequencing was peripheral blood, taken 28 days after the second AZD1222 dose. These receptors were taken from an adult who received the AZD1222 COVID-19 vaccine.

This chain links TRBV11-3 with TRBJ2-7; 7 nucleotides match TRBD2. J gave up 3 bases and V 5 bases, and 10 bases lay outside the gene matches. Germline V gene sequence: CDR1 SGHNT, CDR2 YENEEA. This CDR3 is 15 amino acids long. The CDR3 loop reads CASSPQFGGSYEQYF. The CDR3, as DNA: TGTGCCAGCAGCCCCCAGTTTGGCGGGAGCTACGAGCAGTACTTC.

The rearrangement uses TRBV27 and TRBJ2-3; D is possibly TRBD1 or TRBD2 (5 bases each). Germline lookup yields CDR1 MNHEY and CDR2 SMNVEV (reference sequence). The CDR3 has 17 residues. V gave up 4 bases and J gave up 3 bases, with 20 bases separating them. The CDR3 DNA reads as TGTGCCAGCAGTTCCCCCCTGGGGCAGCGGCTAACAGATACGCAGTATTTT. This translates into CASSSPLGQRLTDTQYF.

J is TRBJ1-3 and V is TRBV10-3; weak D call: TRBD1 (5 bases). CDR1 is ENHRY and CDR2 is SYGVKD in the germline V gene. Trimming took off 10 bases at V and 0 bases at J, with 16 bases between the two ends. This CDR3 comprises 15 residues. The CDR3 nucleotides are TGTGCCACGGGGAGTCGGGGGAACTCTGGAAACACCATATATTTT. It translates to CATGSRGNSGNTIYF.

This clone has only one observation. The chain combines TRBV18 with TRBJ1-5; D unresolved. The V end was cut by 0 bases, the J end by 4 bases, with 19 bases between. CDR3 length: 18 amino acids. Germline-derived CDR1 and CDR2 are KGHSH and LQKENI. This CDR3 is CASSPPGRRQLPNQPQHF. CDR3 coding DNA: TGTGCCAGCTCACCACCTGGCCGCCGCCAGCTACCTAATCAGCCCCAGCATTTT.

The chain uses TRBV24-1 and TRBJ2-1; 7 positions match TRBD1. Germline assignment: CDR1 KGHDR and CDR2 SFDVKD. This CDR3 has 16 amino acids. V was pared by 1 base and J by 2 bases, with 4 bases of the junction left unmatched. The CDR3 DNA follows: TGTGCCACCAGTGATTTAGACAGGGTCCCCTACAATGAGCAGTTCTTC. It is translated as CATSDLDRVPYNEQFF.

The J gene is TRBJ2-3, the V gene TRBV11-3, with D unclear. The CDR3 extends over 12 amino acids. V was pared by 3 bases and J by 3 bases, with 4 bases between. Germline V gene sequence: CDR1 SGHNT, CDR2 YENEEA. The CDR3 sequence is CASSFGTDTQYF. DNA of the CDR3: TGTGCCAGCAGCTTTGGAACAGATACGCAGTATTTT.

The chain employs TRBV27 and TRBJ2-5, with D unclear. V was pared by 2 bases and J by 5 bases, with 12 bases between. This CDR3 is built from 14 residues. The germline V gene encodes CDR1 MNHEY and CDR2 SMNVEV (reference sequence). The CDR3 bases are TGTGCCAGCAGTTTACAACGGGCAGAGGAGACCCAGTACTTC. Translated, it gives CASSLQRAEETQYF.

The chain combines TRBV18 with TRBJ1-1; unclear D gene. The CDR3 covers 13 residues. Trimming took off 1 base at V and 1 base at J, with 4 bases between the two ends. Germline loops: CDR1 KGHSH, CDR2 LQKENI. CDR3 residues: CASSPQENTEAFF. CDR3 DNA: TGTGCCAGCTCACCACAGGAGAACACTGAAGCTTTCTTT.

The chain joins TRBV7-9 to TRBJ2-7; the match to TRBD1 covers 8 bases. Germline loops: CDR1 SEHNR, CDR2 FQNEAQ (reference sequence). This CDR3 is built from 14 residues. Trimming removed 5 bases from V and 5 bases from J; junction bases left unmatched: 8. The CDR3 DNA reads TGTGCCAGCAGCCCCGGACAGGGAGCTCACGAGCAGTACTTC. Translated, it gives CASSPGQGAHEQYF.

The chain is built from TRBV12-3 or TRBV12-4 and TRBJ2-5; D gene unclear. Trimming removed 2 bases at V and 4 bases at J, with 5 bases between. The CDR3 runs 12 residues. The CDR3 protein is CASSLIGETQYF. The CDR3 DNA reads as TGTGCCAGCAGTTTAATCGGAGAGACCCAGTACTTC.

The V call is TRBV5-4, the J call TRBJ2-6; D gene unclear. The CDR3 spans 18 residues. CDR1 SGHNT and CDR2 YYREEE come from the germline V gene (reference sequence). Trimming cost V 4 bases and J 0 bases, with 17 bases left between them. The CDR3 region has the DNA TGTGCCAGCAGCCCCCGGGCGATCGCTAGCTCTGGGGCCAACGTCCTGACTTTC. Translation: CASSPRAIASSGANVLTF.

This chain connects TRBV29-1 to TRBJ2-7; TRBD2 aligns across 7 bases. J was trimmed by 7 bases and V by 3 bases; bases with no gene match: 3. Germline CDR1 SQVTM, CDR2 ANQGSEA. The CDR3 has 11 amino acids. This CDR3 is CSVEGGGEQYF. The CDR3 DNA is TGCAGCGTTGAGGGCGGGGGTGAGCAGTACTTC.

The rearrangement uses TRBV7-9 and TRBJ2-5; D remains unclear. Per germline, CDR1 SEHNR and CDR2 FQNEAQ (reference sequence). Between the trimmed V and J ends, which lost 5 bases and 0 bases, there was a span of 13 bases. The CDR3 is 15 amino acids. This chain's CDR3 is CASSHLRLNQETQYF. CDR3 nucleotides: TGTGCCAGCAGCCACCTTCGGCTCAACCAAGAGACCCAGTACTTC.

The J gene is TRBJ2-4, the V gene TRBV21-1; the table assigns TRBD1, which was not confirmed against the DNA. TRBV21-1 is a recognized pseudogene. The CDR3 is 16 residues long. This CDR3 reads CASSSTGMWAKNIQYF. The DNA of the CDR3 is TGTGCCAGCAGCTCGACAGGGATGTGGGCCAAAAACATTCAGTACTTC.

This clone came up a few times. The chain joins TRBV6-5 to TRBJ1-1; maybe TRBD1 (5 bases). The CDR3 consists of 15 residues. In germline, CDR1 is MNHEY, CDR2 SVGAGI. The ends were cut back, 6 bases at V and 1 base at J, with 15 bases in the middle. The CDR3 coding sequence is TGTGCCAGCAGGCGCGAAGGGGTGACGAACACTGAAGCTTTCTTT. Translating gives CASRREGVTNTEAFF.

V and J are TRBV5-8 and TRBJ2-7; TRBD2 is a possible D gene (5 bases). Trimming stripped 5 bases from V and 7 bases from J, with 22 bases between. Germline loops: CDR1 SGHTS, CDR2 YDEGEE. This CDR3 region has 15 residues. CDR3 nucleotides: TGTGCCAGCAGGCGGCGAGCCGGTACCTCGGGGGAGCAGTACTTC. It codes for CASRRRAGTSGEQYF.

V and J are TRBV5-4 and TRBJ2-7; tentative D call: TRBD2 (5 bases). The ends were cut back, 3 bases at V and 12 bases at J, with 16 bases in the middle. This CDR3 region has 12 residues. Germline V gene sequence: CDR1 SGHNT, CDR2 YYREEE (reference sequence). The CDR3 coding sequence is TGTGCCAGCAGCTACCCGACCGGGGTTTGGTACTTC. Protein product: CASSYPTGVWYF.

This clone occurred once. The CDR3 region has the DNA TGTGCCAGCAGCTTTCGGACAGGGGGGTACTATGGCTACACCTTC. This encodes CASSFRTGGYYGYTF. V is TRBV6-5 and J is TRBJ1-2; 10 bases are shared with TRBD1. The CDR3 has 15 amino acids. Germline V gene sequence: CDR1 MNHEY, CDR2 SVGAGI. The V gene end was trimmed by 6 bases and the J gene end by 3 bases; junction bases not matched to a gene: 7.

This clone showed up just once. The V call is TRBV6-2 or TRBV6-3, the J call TRBJ1-2; 9 bases agree with TRBD1. The V gene's germline CDR1 is MNHEY and CDR2 SVGEGT. V trimming: 5 bases; J trimming: 6 bases; junction bases outside the gene matches: 10. The CDR3 covers 15 residues. CDR3 loop: CASSQTLQGAHGYTF. CDR3 bases: TGTGCCAGCAGTCAAACCCTACAGGGGGCGCATGGCTACACCTTC.

The rearrangement links TRBV5-1 to TRBJ2-1, with 10 bases lining up with TRBD2. CDR3 length: 16 residues. After removal of 4 bases from V and 6 bases from J, the junction contained 10 bases not matched to a gene. Per the germline V gene, CDR1 is SGHRS and CDR2 is YFSETQ. The CDR3 bases are TGCGCCAGCAGCCCTGTTCTAGCGGGAGCCCCCAATGAGCAGTTCTTC. Translation: CASSPVLAGAPNEQFF.

The chain carries TRBV7-2 and TRBJ2-1, with 7 bases that match TRBD2. The CDR3 loop spans 16 amino acids. V was pared by 1 base and J by 7 bases, with 10 bases of the junction left unmatched. Germline CDR1 and CDR2: SGHTA and FQGNSA. The CDR3: CASSLGLADSRNEQFF. DNA for the CDR3: TGTGCCAGCAGCTTAGGGCTAGCGGATAGTAGGAATGAGCAGTTCTTC.

This chain joins TRBV7-6 and TRBJ2-3, with 11 bases lining up with TRBD1. This CDR3 is 16 amino acids long. V gave up 5 bases and J gave up 0 bases; unmatched junction bases: 4. The germline gives CDR1 SGHVS, CDR2 FNYEAQ. The CDR3 DNA reads TGTGCCAGCAGCCTTGGGACAGGGGGTAGCACAGATACGCAGTATTTT. Its translation: CASSLGTGGSTDTQYF.

The rearrangement uses TRBV14 and TRBJ1-2; tentatively, D is TRBD1 (5 bases). CDR1 and CDR2 (germline): SGHDN, FVKESK. Trimming took off 0 bases at V and 8 bases at J, with 19 bases between the two ends. The CDR3 has 16 residues. This CDR3 reads CASSQDPYPGPQGYTF. The CDR3 nucleotides are TGTGCCAGCAGCCAAGATCCTTACCCGGGACCGCAGGGCTACACCTTC.

J is TRBJ2-4 and V is TRBV10-3; either TRBD1 or TRBD2 may fit D (5 bases each). The CDR3 extends over 14 amino acids. Trimming shortened V by 8 bases and J by 0 bases, and 11 bases separated the two germline ends. Looked up from germline, CDR1 is ENHRY and CDR2 is SYGVKD. The CDR3 region has the DNA TGTGCCATCTTGAGGGGCCTAGCCAAAAACATTCAGTACTTC. It translates to CAILRGLAKNIQYF.

This chain links TRBV19 with TRBJ2-1, with TRBD1 matching over 9 bases. The CDR3 extends over 15 amino acids. Germline CDR1 and CDR2: LNHDA and SQIVND (reference sequence). The V segment lost 1 base and the J segment 9 bases; nucleotides outside the gene matches: 7. The CDR3 spells CASSIARQGVGEQFF. The CDR3 DNA reads as TGTGCCAGTAGTATAGCGAGACAGGGGGTGGGTGAGCAGTTCTTC.

The gene calls are TRBV2 and TRBJ2-7, with D possibly TRBD2 on 5 matching bases. The CDR3 consists of 13 residues. Germline CDR1 is SNHLY and CDR2 is FYNNEI. Trimming cost V 4 bases and J 4 bases, with 11 bases left between them. The CDR3 here is CASSGEGGYEQYF. The CDR3 DNA reads as TGTGCCAGCAGTGGGGAAGGCGGGTACGAGCAGTACTTC. The complete variable domain, with remaining parts taken from reference TRBV2 and TRBJ2-7, reads EPEVTQTPSHQVTQMGQEVILRCVPISNHLYFYWYRQILGQKVEFLVSFYNNEISEKSEIFDDQFSVERPDGSNFTLKIRSTKLEDSAMYFCASSGEGGYEQYFGPGTRLTVT.

The table lists this clone with a few counts. This sequence joins TRBV28 and TRBJ2-1; 8 positions match TRBD2. The V and J ends lost 5 bases and 0 bases, in that order; junction bases with no gene match: 6. The CDR3 runs to 16 residues. Germline assignment: CDR1 MDHEN and CDR2 SYDVKM. The CDR3 nucleotides are TGTGCCAGCAGTCCTTCCGGGACTAGCTCCTACAATGAGCAGTTCTTC. This codes for CASSPSGTSSYNEQFF.